What follows are 32 T cell receptor beta chains derived from one specimen sequenced in a study of metastatic and nonmetastatic thyroid tumors (dated by TCRdb to 2019 to 2021). No patient had received any treatment before thyroid surgery. The library came from PCR. The instrument was an Illumina HiSeq 4000. The public sequencing data were trimmed at Q25 with fastp and processed into clonotypes with MiXCR by TCRdb, which kept only in-frame beta chains. Recorded for this sample are over 50,000 clones; under 30% of them occurred a single time. More than 15% of the sample lies in the top ten. The specimen was blood. The source is a female donor with papillary thyroid cancer or a benign thyroid nodule (not recorded which). Some clones in this sample may be carry-over from other donors' samples.

The J gene is TRBJ2-7, the V gene TRBV30; 7 bases are a match to TRBD1. The CDR3 totals 12 residues. V lost 3 bases to trimming and J lost 7 bases; unmatched junction nucleotides: 6. Germline values: CDR1 GTSNPN, CDR2 SVGIG (reference sequence). The CDR3 loop reads CAWSTGVEEQYF. The CDR3, as DNA: TGTGCCTGGAGCACAGGGGTGGAGGAGCAGTACTTC.

V usage is TRBV4-1 and J usage is TRBJ1-6; D uncertain. The CDR3 extends over 16 amino acids. Germline CDR1 MGHRA, CDR2 YSYEKL. V lost 1 base to trimming and J lost 0 bases, with 7 bases between them. This CDR3 is CASSQAQSSYNSPLHF. CDR3 DNA sequence: TGCGCCAGCAGCCAAGCCCAAAGCTCCTATAATTCACCCCTCCACTTT.

V is TRBV5-1 and J is TRBJ1-2, with D uncertain. Germline assignment: CDR1 SGHRS and CDR2 YFSETQ. V lost 5 bases and J lost 4, with 15 bases in between. The CDR3 consists of 14 residues. Written as DNA, the CDR3 is TGCGCCAGCAGTCGACCGGAGCAGATCTATGGCTACACCTTC. It yields the protein CASSRPEQIYGYTF.

The rearrangement uses TRBV6-1 and TRBJ1-1; TRBD1 is a possible D gene (6 bases). This CDR3 is 14 amino acids long. The germline V gene has CDR1 MNHNS and CDR2 SASEGT. Trimming cost V 6 bases and J 1 base, with 12 bases left between them. This CDR3 reads CASRPGHGNTEAFF. As DNA, the CDR3 is TGTGCCAGCAGGCCGGGACACGGGAACACTGAAGCTTTCTTT.

This clone has a count of ten or more. The same CDR3 also results from other DNA sequences found in this sample. This rearrangement joins TRBV27 to TRBJ2-7; D is unresolved. The germline V and J ends were trimmed by 6 bases and 0 bases, with 15 bases remaining between them. This CDR3 has 15 amino acids. Germline V lookup: CDR1 MNHEY, CDR2 SMNVEV (reference sequence). The CDR3 DNA is TGTGCCAGCAGCCCCGACTTTCTGAGCTCCTACGAGCAGTACTTC. As protein: CASSPDFLSSYEQYF.

The genes are TRBV28 and TRBJ2-7; D unresolved. The V gene lost 7 bases and the J gene lost 0 bases, with 10 bases spanning the gap. CDR1 MDHEN and CDR2 SYDVKM come from the germline V gene. This CDR3 is built from 13 residues. The CDR3 nucleotides read TGTGCCAGCACTAAAGAGAACTCCTACGAGCAGTACTTC. Amino acids: CASTKENSYEQYF.

This clone was picked up one time. The chain recombines TRBV5-1 with TRBJ2-5; the match to TRBD2 covers 7 bases. The J call is uncertain, as TRBJ2-1 better fits the DNA end. This CDR3 spans 18 amino acids. Germline V CDR1 and CDR2: SGHRS, YFSETQ. As DNA, the CDR3 is TGCGCCAGCAGCTTGCCCCCGGGGACTGGCGGGAGAGGTAATGAGCAGTTCTTC. Translated: CASSLPPGTGGRGNEQFF.

The chain is built from TRBV6-5 and TRBJ2-7, with D perhaps given as TRBD1 or TRBD2 (5 bases each). Germline V gene lookup returns CDR1 MNHEY and CDR2 SVGAGI. The CDR3 is made up of 14 amino acids. Between the trimmed V and J ends, which lost 2 bases and 6 bases, there was a span of 14 bases. The CDR3 nucleotides are TGTGCCAGCAGTTACAGGGGACCCCAGAGCGAGCAGTACTTC. Translation gives CASSYRGPQSEQYF.

This clone occurred a few times. This chain uses TRBV12-3 or TRBV12-4 with TRBJ2-3, with a weak D call TRBD2 (5 bases). This CDR3 comprises 15 residues. V was cut by 3 bases and J by 6 bases, with 16 bases left in between. CDR3 region: CASSLEGGGLDTQYF. CDR3 nucleotides: TGTGCCAGCAGTTTGGAAGGTGGCGGGCTCGATACGCAGTATTTT.

This clone was detected only a few times. The chain has TRBV10-3 and TRBJ1-6, with D uncertain. CDR1 and CDR2 (germline): ENHRY, SYGVKD. The CDR3 sequence is 12 residues long. V lost 2 bases to trimming and J lost 7 bases, with 3 bases between them. CDR3 in DNA: TGTGCCATCAGTGAGGGGAATTCACCCCTCCACTTT. Protein sequence: CAISEGNSPLHF.

This clone showed up just a few times. The chain is built from TRBV12-3 or TRBV12-4 and TRBJ1-2; D is ambiguous. V was pared by 2 bases and J by 6 bases, with 10 bases between. The CDR3 length is 13 residues. CDR3 residues: CASSLKRFNGYTF. The CDR3, as DNA: TGTGCCAGCAGTTTAAAGAGATTCAATGGCTACACCTTC.

The genes are TRBV6-1 and TRBJ2-7, with TRBD2 matching 11 bases. The CDR3 runs 14 residues. Germline V CDR1 and CDR2: MNHNS, SASEGT. V dropped 6 bases and J dropped 4; count of bases not matched to a gene: 5. CDR3 sequence reads: CASRSTSGSYEQYF. The DNA for the CDR3 is TGTGCCAGCAGGAGTACTAGCGGGAGTTACGAGCAGTACTTC.

CDR3 sequence: CASSLDQGLAGVHEQFF. The CDR3 nucleotides are TGTGCCAGCAGCTTAGACCAGGGGCTAGCGGGAGTCCATGAGCAGTTCTTC. The chain combines TRBV11-2 with TRBJ2-1; 10 bases are a match to TRBD2. The V gene end was trimmed by 0 bases and the J gene end by 8 bases; junction bases not matched to a gene: 10. Per the germline V gene, CDR1 is SGHAT and CDR2 is FQNNGV. The CDR3 has 17 residues.

The chain combines TRBV18 with TRBJ2-1; 8 bases fit TRBD2. Per germline, CDR1 KGHSH and CDR2 LQKENI. Germline trimming cut 6 bases from V and 5 bases from J; bases unmatched to any gene: 9. The CDR3 totals 15 residues. The chain's CDR3 is CASSSSRLANNEQFF. As DNA, the CDR3 is TGTGCCAGCTCCTCCTCTCGACTAGCGAACAATGAGCAGTTCTTC. The whole variable domain, remainder taken from reference TRBV18 and TRBJ2-1, is NAGVMQNPRHLVRRRGQEARLRCSPMKGHSHVYWYRQLPEEGLKFMVYLQKENIIDESGMPKERFSAEFPKEGPSILRIQQVVRGDSAAYFCASSSSRLANNEQFFGPGTRLTVL.

This clone was recorded a few times. The chain couples TRBV19 to TRBJ2-7; the D gene is possibly TRBD1 (6 bases). V shed 7 bases and J shed 2 bases, with 15 bases lying between them. This CDR3 contains 14 residues. Per germline, CDR1 LNHDA and CDR2 SQIVND (reference sequence). As DNA, the CDR3 is TGTGCCAGTAAATTGGGACAAGCGGCCTACGAGCAGTACTTC. As protein: CASKLGQAAYEQYF.

V gene TRBV7-9 combines with J gene TRBJ2-7; no definite D call. Trimming removed 2 bases from V and 4 bases from J, with 9 bases in between. Germline loops: CDR1 SEHNR, CDR2 FQNEAQ (reference sequence). This CDR3 is 13 amino acids long. CDR3 DNA sequence: TGTGCCAGCAGCTTATCGTCAGCGTACGAGCAGTACTTC. Its translation is CASSLSSAYEQYF.

This rearrangement joins TRBV27 to TRBJ2-7; a possible D gene is TRBD1 (5 bases). V lost 6 bases to trimming and J lost 1 base, with 10 bases between them. Germline V gene data show CDR1 as MNHEY and CDR2 as SMNVEV (reference sequence). This CDR3 contains 13 residues. The CDR3 loop reads CASRRTWSYEQYF. CDR3 bases: TGTGCCAGCAGGCGGACATGGTCCTACGAGCAGTACTTC.

This clone was counted once. The rearrangement joins TRBV4-3 to TRBJ1-2; possible D gene TRBD1, 5 bases. The CDR3 covers 16 residues. Trimming stripped 0 bases from V and 1 base from J, with 12 bases between. Germline CDR1 LGHNA, CDR2 YSLEER. The CDR3 sequence: CASSQDFAGLNYGYTF. The CDR3 nucleotides are TGCGCCAGCAGCCAAGATTTTGCAGGGCTTAACTATGGCTACACCTTC.

The chain combines TRBV5-1 with TRBJ2-5, with 8 bases fitting TRBD1. CDR1 is SGHRS and CDR2 is YFSETQ in the germline V gene. J gave up 1 base and V 3 bases, and 5 bases lay outside the gene matches. The CDR3 runs to 15 residues. The CDR3 sequence is CASSSTGGSQETQYF. Written as DNA, the CDR3 is TGCGCCAGCAGCTCAACAGGGGGTTCCCAAGAGACCCAGTACTTC.

This clone has at least ten counts. The chain has TRBV6-5 and TRBJ2-5; D is perhaps TRBD2 (6 bases). Trimming left V 0 bases short and J 3 bases short, with 14 bases between. Per the germline V gene, CDR1 is MNHEY and CDR2 is SVGAGI. The CDR3 runs to 16 residues. CDR3 nucleotides: TGTGCCAGCAGTTACTCTTCGGGAGATTTTGAAGAGACCCAGTACTTC. Translated: CASSYSSGDFEETQYF.

Ten or more counts support this clone. The rearrangement links TRBV20-1 to TRBJ2-7; 9 bases match TRBD1. Trimming cost V 7 bases and J 2 bases; bases outside gene matches: 9. Per germline, CDR1 DFQATT and CDR2 SNEGSKA (reference sequence). CDR3 length: 14 amino acids. CDR3: CSGHRDRAPYEQYF. CDR3 bases: TGCAGTGGGCACAGGGACAGGGCTCCCTACGAGCAGTACTTC.

V gene TRBV6-2 or TRBV6-3 combines with J gene TRBJ2-5; D is possibly TRBD1 or TRBD2 (5 bases each). The V and J ends lost 5 bases and 3 bases respectively, with 19 bases between them. Per germline, CDR1 MNHEY and CDR2 SVGEGT. CDR3 length equals 16 residues. DNA for the CDR3: TGTGCCAGCAGTGCCCACCGGGACCCGCTAGAAGAGACCCAGTACTTC. Amino acid sequence: CASSAHRDPLEETQYF.

This clone was picked up many times. V gene TRBV20-1 combines with J gene TRBJ2-7; 7 bases are shared with TRBD2. Germline-derived CDR1 and CDR2 are DFQATT and SNEGSKA (reference sequence). V shed 0 bases and J 6 bases; nucleotides not matched to a gene: 5. CDR3 length equals 13 residues. CDR3 coding DNA: TGCAGTGCTAGAGATCGGACTAGAGGCGAGCAGTACTTC. Amino acids: CSARDRTRGEQYF.

The CDR3: CASSYGQGSDYGYTF. In DNA form, the CDR3 reads TGTGCCAGCAGTTACGGGCAGGGGTCGGACTATGGCTACACCTTC. The V call is TRBV6-2 or TRBV6-3, the J call TRBJ1-2, with D maybe TRBD1 (6 bases). Germline V gives CDR1 MNHEY, CDR2 SVGEGT. There are 15 residues in the CDR3. V gave up 2 bases and J gave up 3 bases, with 13 bases separating them.

The sample holds a few counts of this clone. CDR3 nucleotides: TGTGCCAGTAGCCCCGAGAGCTTTTCTGGAAACACCATATATTTT. Its protein is CASSPESFSGNTIYF. The chain combines TRBV19 with TRBJ1-3, with D unclear. The germline V and J ends were trimmed by 6 bases and 1 base, with 13 bases remaining between them. Germline CDR1 reads LNHDA; CDR2 reads SQIVND (reference sequence). The CDR3 has 15 amino acids. The full variable domain, with the rest looked up from reference TRBV19 and TRBJ1-3, is DGGITQSPKYLFRKEGQNVTLSCEQNLNHDAMYWYRQDPGQGLRLIYYSQIVNDFQKGDIAEGYSVSREKKESFPLTVTSAQKNPTAFYLCASSPESFSGNTIYFGEGSWLTVV.

This rearrangement joins TRBV6-1 to TRBJ2-7; TRBD1 agrees at 9 bases. The germline CDR1 and CDR2 sequences are MNHNS and SASEGT. The V and J ends lost 7 bases and 2 bases, in that order; junction bases with no gene match: 6. The CDR3 is 14 amino acids. CDR3 DNA sequence: TGTGCCAGCAAACCGGGACAGGGCACCTACGAGCAGTACTTC. This translates into CASKPGQGTYEQYF.

This clone occurred a few times. CDR3 coding DNA: TGTGCCAGCAGTCCCCCGGGCCGCTATGGCTACACCTTC. This codes for CASSPPGRYGYTF. This rearrangement joins TRBV12-3 or TRBV12-4 to TRBJ1-2; D is unclear. The CDR3 runs 13 residues. Trimming pared 5 bases from V and 4 bases from J, leaving 11 bases between.

In its sample, this clone was seen many times. Within the sample, other DNA sequences also encode this same CDR3. The chain links TRBV3-1 to TRBJ1-1, with D perhaps matching TRBD1 (6 bases). The V end was cut by 1 base, the J end by 4 bases, with 10 bases between. Germline assignment: CDR1 LGHDT and CDR2 YNNKEL (reference sequence). The CDR3 is 14 amino acids. CDR3 residues: CASSQAGRGTEAFF. CDR3 in DNA: TGTGCCAGCAGCCAAGCTGGCAGGGGCACTGAAGCTTTCTTT.

This clone was seen a few times. This chain uses TRBV27 with TRBJ2-7; D may match TRBD1 or TRBD2 (5 bases each). Germline loops: CDR1 MNHEY, CDR2 SMNVEV (reference sequence). The CDR3 totals 13 residues. V lost 5 bases, J lost 3 bases, and 11 bases lay in between. CDR3 residues: CASSPGRSYEQYF. The DNA of the CDR3 is TGTGCCAGCAGTCCGGGACGGAGCTACGAGCAGTACTTC.

This clone was recorded only once. The rearrangement uses TRBV3-1 and TRBJ1-3; 7 positions agree with TRBD1. CDR1 LGHDT and CDR2 YNNKEL come from the germline V gene (reference sequence). The CDR3 loop spans 14 amino acids. V gave up 6 bases and J gave up 4 bases; unmatched junction bases: 6. CDR3 sequence reads: CASRRQGDGNTIYF. The CDR3, as DNA: TGTGCCAGCAGGAGACAGGGAGACGGAAACACCATATATTTT.

This chain joins TRBV5-1 and TRBJ2-2, with TRBD2 identical over 7 bases. The ends lost 7 bases at V and 6 bases at J; junction bases unmatched: 6. Germline V gene data show CDR1 as SGHRS and CDR2 as YFSETQ. CDR3 length: 13 amino acids. DNA for the CDR3: TGCGCCAGCCACCGGGGGGAATCCGGGGAGCTGTTTTTT. It translates to CASHRGESGELFF. The whole variable domain, filled in from reference TRBV5-1 and TRBJ2-2, reads KAGVTQTPRYLIKTRGQQVTLSCSPISGHRSVSWYQQTPGQGLQFLFEYFSETQRNKGNFPGRFSGRQFSNSRSEMNVSTLELGDSALYLCASHRGESGELFFGEGSRLTVL.

This clone has only one observation. The genes are TRBV5-1 and TRBJ2-3; 11 bases are shared with TRBD2. Trimming cost V 4 bases and J 2 bases; bases outside gene matches: 6. The CDR3 is 16 residues long. The germline V gene encodes CDR1 SGHRS and CDR2 YFSETQ. CDR3 region: CASSLGTSGFTDTQYF. The CDR3 DNA reads TGCGCCAGCAGCCTCGGGACTAGCGGATTCACAGATACGCAGTATTTT. The entire variable domain, with the rest obtained from reference TRBV5-1 and TRBJ2-3, is as follows: KAGVTQTPRYLIKTRGQQVTLSCSPISGHRSVSWYQQTPGQGLQFLFEYFSETQRNKGNFPGRFSGRQFSNSRSEMNVSTLELGDSALYLCASSLGTSGFTDTQYFGPGTRLTVL.